Listed below are T cell receptor beta chains from one sample, sequenced in a study of CD8+ T cells in alopecia areata. Profiled with immunoSEQ multiplex PCR; TCRdb holds only in-frame clones, not every one. Counted here are some 190,000 clones, roughly three fifths occurring once; the ten biggest clones make up roughly 0.67%. The sequencing used CD4+ T cells sorted from blood, collected at week 4, from a patient treated with tofacitinib. These receptors originate from a human donor with alopecia areata. The CDR3 runs from the conserved cysteine through the conserved F or W. D genes are given only for firm matches. The listing skips clone size in some rows; elsewhere it reads once, few, many or a size class.

j_call,d_call,v_call,clone_size,cdr3_nt,cdr3_aa
TRBJ2-7,NA,TRBV29-1,NA,TGCAGCGTTGAAGTCAGCTACGAGCAGTACTTC,CSVEVSYEQYF
TRBJ1-4,NA,TRBV30,NA,TGTGCCTGGAGCCCGGACGACCGGGATGAAAAACTGTTTTTT,CAWSPDDRDEKLFF
TRBJ1-2,NA,TRBV6-1,NA,TGTGCCAGCAGTGTAGACGATGCCAACTATGGCTACACCTTC,CASSVDDANYGYTF
TRBJ2-1,TRBD2,TRBV11-2,NA,TGTGCCAGCAGCCCAAGGACTAGGCTCAATGAGCAGTTCTTC,CASSPRTRLNEQFF
TRBJ2-1,NA,TRBV7-9,NA,TGTGCCAGCAGCTTAGGGATTTACAATGAGCAGTTCTTC,CASSLGIYNEQFF
TRBJ2-1,TRBD2,TRBV27,few,TGTGCCAGCCAACACCTAGCGGCTATCAATGAGCAGTTCTTC,CASQHLAAINEQFF
TRBJ1-1,NA,TRBV30,NA,TGTGCCGGCAGCGGAGCAAACACTGAAGCTTTCTTT,CAGSGANTEAFF
TRBJ2-2,NA,TRBV10-3,NA,TGTGCCATCTTATCTTCCGGGACACCTGCGAACACCGGGGAGCTGTTTTTT,CAILSSGTPANTGELFF
TRBJ2-7,NA,TRBV5-1,few,TGCGCCAGCAGCTTGGAATCCTACGAGCAGTACTTC,CASSLESYEQYF
TRBJ2-1,NA,TRBV7-9,NA,TGTGCCAGCAGCTTAGAGATTCCGGGGGAGCAGTTCTTC,CASSLEIPGEQFF
TRBJ1-1,NA,TRBV23-1,NA,TGCGCCAGCAGTACGGGGGACACTGAAGCTTTCTTT,CASSTGDTEAFF